These 2 T cell receptor beta chains originate from one sample sequenced in a study of CD8 T cells in Susac syndrome (dated by TCRdb to the late 2010s). The method behind the library was the immunoSEQ multiplex PCR assay. RNA was extracted using the RNeasy kit, and roughly 0.5 to 1 microgram was reverse transcribed with random hexamers. TCRdb applied fastp at Q25 and MiXCR to the public reads, then kept only in-frame beta chains. Every distinct CDR3 protein forms one entry, paired with its most common genes and DNA. In all, the sample holds just over 150,000 distinct CDR3 sequences, and nearly 97% of those were seen once. The ten top clones hold 0.14% to 0.15% of the sample. Sample: CD8+ T cells from PBMCs. These receptors were taken from a human donor with multiple sclerosis.

The chain combines TRBV7-8 with TRBJ2-3; tentative D call: TRBD2 (5 bases). There are 13 residues in the CDR3. V dropped 3 bases and J dropped 4 bases, with 8 bases sitting between them. CDR1 is SGHVS, CDR2 FQNEAQ, per germline. CDR3 in amino acids: CASSLTGSDTQYF. CDR3 DNA sequence: TGTGCCAGCAGCTTGACGGGGTCAGATACGCAGTATTTT.

This chain links TRBV7-6 with TRBJ2-1; TRBD1 matches at 9 bases. Germline V lookup: CDR1 SGHVS, CDR2 FNYEAQ. The CDR3 spans 13 residues. With 5 bases clipped from V and 7 bases from J, the junction kept 3 bases outside the gene matches. The CDR3 region is CASSTDRGNEQFF. As DNA, the CDR3 is TGTGCCAGCAGCACGGACAGGGGTAATGAGCAGTTCTTC.